Listed below are T cell receptor beta chains from one sample, sequenced in a study of CD4+ T cells in melanoma. The method was immunoSEQ multiplex PCR; TCRdb's version includes in-frame clones alone and lacks a portion of them. This table holds several thousand clones, about 72% found once. Input material: cells from a culture (not recorded whether cultured in vitro). These receptors all come from a human donor with melanoma. CDR3s include the opening cysteine and the closing phenylalanine or tryptophan. A D gene is named only where the DNA matches it firmly. Size values are once, few and many counts, or a class for expanded clones, and some rows have none.

abundance	v_gene	j_gene	d_gene	CDR3aa	CDR3nt
once	TRBV2	TRBJ1-4	NA	CASSPRLGEKLFF	TGTGCCAGCAGTCCAAGACTGGGGGAAAAACTGTTTTTT
NA	TRBV6-1	TRBJ1-4	TRBD1	CASRGQGAEKLFF	TGTGCCAGCAGGGGACAGGGGGCTGAAAAACTGTTTTTT
NA	TRBV4-3	TRBJ2-7	NA	CASSQVGTGLREQYF	TGCGCCAGCAGCCAAGTCGGGACGGGATTGAGGGAGCAGTACTTC
NA	TRBV10-2	TRBJ1-4	NA	CASIGRDADGEKLFF	TGCGCCAGCATAGGTCGGGACGCAGACGGTGAAAAACTGTTTTTT
NA	TRBV7-3	TRBJ2-2	TRBD2	CASSPRGVGITGELFF	TGTGCCAGCAGCCCCCGGGGGGTCGGAATCACCGGGGAGCTGTTTTTT
NA	TRBV4-1	TRBJ1-6	TRBD1	CASSQVGTGNSPLHF	TGCGCCAGCAGCCAAGTAGGGACAGGGAATTCACCCCTCCACTTT
once	TRBV18	TRBJ2-7	NA	CASSPLPGLSSYEQYF	TGTGCCAGCTCACCACTCCCGGGACTGAGCTCCTACGAGCAGTACTTC
NA	TRBV7-2	TRBJ1-3	NA	CASSPQWGSGNTIYF	TGTGCCAGCAGCCCTCAGTGGGGCTCTGGAAACACCATATATTTT
NA	TRBV5-1	TRBJ2-5	NA	CASSLMVYQETQYF	TGCGCCAGCAGCTTGATGGTGTATCAAGAGACCCAGTACTTC
NA	TRBV5-1	TRBJ1-5	NA	CASSLTTGYGQPQHF	TGCGCCAGCAGCTTAACCACAGGTTATGGGCAGCCCCAGCATTTT
NA	TRBV4-1	TRBJ2-1	TRBD2	CASSQAGGDYNEQFF	TGCGCCAGCAGCCAAGCGGGGGGGGACTACAATGAGCAGTTCTTC
NA	TRBV6-6	TRBJ1-2	TRBD1	CASTQGTGNNYGYTF	TGTGCCAGCACTCAAGGGACAGGAAATAACTATGGCTACACCTTC
NA	TRBV6-4	TRBJ2-7	TRBD1	CASTSTGIHEQYF	TGTGCCAGCACTTCGACAGGGATCCACGAGCAGTACTTC
NA	TRBV20-1	TRBJ2-3	NA	CSAKYTDTQYF	TGCAGTGCTAAATACACAGATACGCAGTATTTT
once	TRBV15	TRBJ1-3	NA	CATSRDLRDSGNTIYF	TGTGCCACCAGCAGAGATCTCAGGGACTCTGGAAACACCATATATTTT
NA	TRBV15	TRBJ1-4	NA	CATSRDPQGGEKLFF	TGTGCCACCAGCAGAGATCCACAGGGAGGGGAAAAACTGTTTTTT
few	TRBV11-2	TRBJ1-2	TRBD1	CASSLGTGEGYTF	TGTGCCAGCAGCTTAGGGACAGGGGAGGGCTACACCTTC
NA	TRBV6-5	TRBJ1-2	TRBD1	CASSPPGQNYGYTF	TGTGCCAGCAGTCCACCGGGACAGAACTATGGCTACACCTTC
NA	TRBV4-1	TRBJ1-5	NA	CASSQDGNSGRAQHF	TGCGCCAGCAGCCAAGATGGTAATTCTGGGAGGGCTCAGCATTTT
NA	TRBV7-6	TRBJ2-1	NA	CASSLAVFPHGEQFF	TGTGCCAGCAGCTTAGCAGTATTCCCCCACGGTGAGCAGTTCTTC
NA	TRBV5-8	TRBJ1-2	NA	CASSLTGTDYGYTF	TGTGCCAGCAGCTTGACTGGGACGGACTATGGCTACACCTTC
NA	TRBV5-1	TRBJ1-3	TRBD1	CASSPTGDGYTIYF	TGCGCCAGCAGTCCAACAGGGGATGGGTACACCATATATTTT
once	TRBV18	TRBJ2-1	NA	CASSPGSPATSSYNEQFF	TGTGCCAGCTCACCCGGATCACCGGCGACTAGCTCCTACAATGAGCAGTTCTTC
NA	TRBV5-6	TRBJ2-7	NA	CASSPGTGIGQYF	TGTGCCAGCAGCCCCGGGACGGGTATAGGGCAGTACTTC
NA	TRBV6-1	TRBJ1-1	TRBD1	CASSDRGANTEAFF	TGTGCCAGCAGTGACAGGGGGGCAAACACTGAAGCTTTCTTT
NA	TRBV7-8	TRBJ1-6	NA	CASSLVPGANSPLHF	TGTGCCAGCAGCTTAGTGCCGGGGGCGAACTCACCCCTCCACTTT
NA	TRBV15	TRBJ2-7	NA	CATSRDRGYEQYF	TGTGCCACCAGCAGAGATCGAGGGTACGAGCAGTACTTC
NA	TRBV6-5	TRBJ2-3	NA	CASSKGLFGTDTQYF	TGTGCCAGCAGTAAAGGGCTGTTCGGTACAGATACGCAGTATTTT
NA	TRBV19	TRBJ1-5	NA	CASSMGEDQPQHF	TGTGCCAGTAGTATGGGGGAGGATCAGCCCCAGCATTTT
NA	TRBV4-2	TRBJ2-1	NA	CASSQLSTQADNEQFF	TGTGCCAGCAGCCAACTGTCGACTCAAGCGGACAATGAGCAGTTCTTC
NA	TRBV4-2	TRBJ1-4	TRBD1	CASSRRSTGRTNEKLFF	TGTGCCAGCAGCCGCCGATCGACAGGGAGGACTAATGAAAAACTGTTTTTT
NA	TRBV5-1	TRBJ2-1	NA	CASSLIPGQGNEQFF	TGCGCCAGCAGCTTAATCCCGGGCCAAGGGAATGAGCAGTTCTTC
once	TRBV19	TRBJ1-2	TRBD1	CASSADPRDRGWGYTF	TGTGCCAGTAGTGCCGACCCCCGGGACAGGGGATGGGGCTACACCTTC
NA	TRBV4-3	TRBJ2-7	NA	CASSPAALGGPYEQYF	TGCGCCAGCAGCCCGGCGGCGTTGGGGGGCCCCTACGAGCAGTACTTC
NA	TRBV7-9	TRBJ1-2	NA	CASSLVMAGGYTF	TGTGCCAGCAGCTTAGTCATGGCGGGGGGCTACACCTTC
NA	TRBV2	TRBJ2-3	NA	CASRGGGGRTDTQYF	TGTGCCAGCAGGGGAGGGGGGGGCCGGACAGATACGCAGTATTTT
NA	TRBV5-1	TRBJ2-7	NA	CASRGDWPSYEQYF	TGCGCCAGCAGGGGGGACTGGCCATCCTACGAGCAGTACTTC
NA	TRBV9	TRBJ2-5	NA	CASSVVAQGDIETQYF	TGTGCCAGCAGCGTAGTCGCGCAGGGTGACATCGAGACCCAGTACTTC
NA	TRBV4-2	TRBJ1-1	TRBD1	CASSAEGQGTTEAFF	TGTGCCAGCAGTGCTGAGGGACAGGGCACCACTGAAGCTTTCTTT
NA	TRBV5-1	TRBJ1-2	NA	CASSLSGLSYGYTF	TGCGCCAGCAGCTTGTCCGGACTTTCATATGGCTACACCTTC
NA	TRBV6-6	TRBJ1-1	NA	CASGSDSGTEAFF	TGTGCCAGCGGTTCGGACAGCGGGACTGAAGCTTTCTTT
NA	TRBV19	TRBJ2-1	TRBD2	CASKDLAGGPDNEQFF	TGTGCCAGTAAAGATCTAGCGGGGGGGCCTGACAATGAGCAGTTCTTC
NA	TRBV7-9	TRBJ1-2	TRBD1	CASSLQGGESYGYTF	TGTGCCAGCAGCTTGCAGGGGGGCGAAAGCTATGGCTACACCTTC
few	TRBV5-1	TRBJ2-3	NA	CASSLVGTSDTQYF	TGCGCCAGCAGCTTGGTCGGTACCTCAGATACGCAGTATTTT
NA	TRBV5-4	TRBJ2-3	TRBD1	CASSLDRGVTDTQYF	TGTGCCAGCAGCTTGGACAGGGGGGTCACAGATACGCAGTATTTT
NA	TRBV7-3	TRBJ2-1	TRBD2	CASSSRPLGGGLNEQFF	TGTGCCAGCAGCTCCCGCCCTCTGGGCGGGGGACTCAATGAGCAGTTCTTC
few	TRBV6-1	TRBJ2-3	NA	CASGVARAGTDTQYF	TGTGCCAGCGGGGTTGCTCGGGCGGGGACGGATACGCAGTATTTT
large	TRBV7-9	TRBJ1-1	NA	CASSPGAAPGTFF	TGTGCCAGCAGCCCTGGGGCAGCTCCTGGGACTTTCTTT
once	TRBV29-1	TRBJ2-3	NA	CSVDIARNTPDTQYF	TGCAGCGTTGATATAGCCAGAAACACCCCAGATACGCAGTATTTT
NA	TRBV2	TRBJ2-2	NA	CASIGHPPGELFF	TGTGCCAGCATCGGACATCCGCCCGGGGAGCTGTTTTTT
NA	TRBV7-6	TRBJ2-1	NA	CASSLAAGYNEQFF	TGTGCCAGCAGCTTAGCGGCCGGGTACAATGAGCAGTTCTTC
few	TRBV27	TRBJ2-5	NA	CASSPLGQETQYF	TGTGCCAGCAGTCCCCTCGGCCAAGAGACCCAGTACTTC
few	TRBV6-4	TRBJ1-1	NA	CASSISRDTEAFF	TGTGCCAGCAGTATTTCCCGGGACACTGAAGCTTTCTTT